The 20 T cell receptor beta chains given below trace back to one sample, sequenced in a study of cytomegalovirus exposure and HLA in healthy donors. PCR employed 60 Vbeta and 13 Jbeta primers. Repertoires were generated with immunoSEQ multiplex PCR, while TCRdb's copy carries only in-frame clones and drops some. The sample records 120,000 or so clones, about 78% being singletons. Sequencing was carried out using PBMCs. These receptors were taken from a man aged 30 to 45 in good health and CMV-seronegative.

The chain combines TRBV6-1 with TRBJ1-2; D gene unclear. The V gene's germline CDR1 is MNHNS and CDR2 SASEGT. V shed 7 bases and J shed 8 bases, with 14 bases lying between them. The length of the CDR3 is 12 residues. The CDR3 region is CASTWRIQGYTF. The CDR3 DNA reads as TGTGCCAGCACCTGGCGGATCCAAGGCTACACCTTC.

The chain couples TRBV2 to TRBJ1-6, with D possibly being TRBD1 (5 bases). Germline values: CDR1 SNHLY, CDR2 FYNNEI. The CDR3 extends over 14 amino acids. Trimming removed 2 bases at V and 7 bases at J, with 9 bases between. The CDR3 bases are TGTGCCAGCAGTGAAAGGACACAGAATTCACCCCTCCACTTT. This sequence encodes CASSERTQNSPLHF.

The chain combines TRBV10-3 with TRBJ1-1; 7 bases are shared with TRBD1. V was clipped by 10 bases and J by 1 base; unmatched bases: 6. Germline V lookup: CDR1 ENHRY, CDR2 SYGVKD. The CDR3 runs to 13 residues. CDR3 amino acids: CATTGQTNTEAFF. Written as DNA, the CDR3 is TGTGCCACCACGGGACAGACGAACACTGAAGCTTTCTTT.

The chain has TRBV7-9 and TRBJ2-2, with D perhaps matching TRBD1 (5 bases). CDR3 size: 18 residues. Germline CDR1 SEHNR, CDR2 FQNEAQ (reference sequence). With 3 bases removed from V and 6 bases from J, the gap between germline ends came to 23 bases. The CDR3 is CASSFRTAAWGKPGELFF. In DNA, the CDR3 is TGTGCCAGCAGCTTCCGGACGGCTGCGTGGGGCAAACCCGGGGAGCTGTTTTTT.

V is TRBV4-3 and J is TRBJ2-7, with D possibly TRBD1 on 6 matching bases. Trimming shortened V by 0 bases and J by 3 bases, and 15 bases separated the two germline ends. Germline V lookup: CDR1 LGHNA, CDR2 YSLEER. The CDR3 covers 16 residues. CDR3 sequence (DNA): TGCGCCAGCAGCCAAGAATGGCATCAGGGGAACTACGAGCAGTACTTC. Translated, it gives CASSQEWHQGNYEQYF.

The count of this clone is one. Sequence at one end of the junction differs from germline and may be a read error. The chain has TRBV7-9 and TRBJ1-6, with TRBD1 identical over 7 bases. This CDR3 has 15 amino acids. CDR1 and CDR2 from the germline V gene are SEHNR and FQNEAQ (reference sequence). The CDR3: CSSSDPGQYNSPLHF. CDR3 DNA sequence: TGTTCCAGCAGCGACCCGGGACAGTATAATTCACCCCTCCACTTT.

The gene calls are TRBV6-4 and TRBJ2-1; TRBD2 agrees at 11 bases. CDR3 length equals 15 residues. Germline V gene sequence: CDR1 MRHNA, CDR2 SNTAGT. The J segment lost 5 bases and the V segment lost 6 bases, leaving 6 bases of the junction unmatched. CDR3 region: CASRIAGGPNNEQFF. For the CDR3, the DNA is TGTGCCAGCAGGATAGCGGGGGGGCCTAACAATGAGCAGTTCTTC.

The J gene is TRBJ2-6, the V gene TRBV7-6; 7 nucleotides align to TRBD1. CDR3 size: 19 residues. Germline CDR1 SGHVS, CDR2 FNYEAQ. J was trimmed by 1 base and V by 7 bases; bases with no gene match: 16. CDR3 nucleotides: TGTGCCAGCATGTTAGGACAGGTTAGGATCGAGTCTGGGGCCAACGTCCTGACTTTC. As protein: CASMLGQVRIESGANVLTF. The whole variable domain, remainder taken from reference TRBV7-6 and TRBJ2-6, is GAGVSQSPRYKVTKRGQDVALRCDPISGHVSLYWYRQALGQGPEFLTYFNYEAQQDKSGLPNDRFSAERPEGSISTLTIQRTEQRDSAMYRCASMLGQVRIESGANVLTFGAGSRLTVL.

The chain combines TRBV5-1 with TRBJ1-6, with D tentatively TRBD1 (6 bases). V lost 4 bases and J lost 0, with 14 bases in between. CDR1 is SGHRS and CDR2 is YFSETQ in the germline V gene. This CDR3 spans 17 amino acids. The CDR3 sequence is CASSTGQPSSYNSPLHF. CDR3 nucleotide sequence: TGCGCCAGCAGCACAGGACAGCCGAGCTCCTATAATTCACCCCTCCACTTT.

A single count supports this clone. The rearrangement uses TRBV5-8 and TRBJ1-5, with D unresolved. Looked up from germline, CDR1 is SGHTS and CDR2 is YDEGEE. The CDR3 runs 15 residues. V was shortened by 4 bases and J by 1 base, with 12 bases between the two germline ends. The CDR3 nucleotides read TGTGCCAGCAGCAGAGGGCCCGAAAGCAATCAGCCCCAGCATTTT. Translated: CASSRGPESNQPQHF.

This rearrangement joins TRBV7-9 to TRBJ1-4, with 9 bases fitting TRBD1. This CDR3 is 14 amino acids long. Germline V gives CDR1 SEHNR, CDR2 FQNEAQ (reference sequence). V was pared by 5 bases and J by 8 bases, with 6 bases of the junction left unmatched. In nucleotides, the CDR3 is TGTGCCAGCAGCCAGATGGACAGGGGAGAAAAACTGTTTTTT. As protein: CASSQMDRGEKLFF.

The J gene is TRBJ2-7, the V gene TRBV27, with 7 bases lining up with TRBD2. The CDR3 contains 12 residues. Germline-derived CDR1 and CDR2 are MNHEY and SMNVEV (reference sequence). V gave up 4 bases and J gave up 9 bases; unmatched junction bases: 6. The CDR3 loop is CASSSLTGGQYF. CDR3 sequence (DNA): TGTGCCAGCAGTTCCCTTACGGGGGGGCAGTACTTC.

CDR3 region: CATVSRRNTGELFF. The CDR3 DNA sequence: TGTGCCACCGTTTCTAGAAGAAACACCGGGGAGCTGTTTTTT. J is TRBJ2-2 and V is TRBV10-3; D remains unclear. There are 14 residues in the CDR3. Germline CDR1 and CDR2: ENHRY and SYGVKD. V shed 10 bases and J shed 2 bases, with 14 bases lying between them.

CDR3 sequence reads: CSVIGRDYGYTF. Written as DNA, the CDR3 is TGCAGCGTTATAGGCAGGGACTATGGCTACACCTTC. The V gene is TRBV29-1, the J gene TRBJ1-2, with a tentative D call TRBD1 (5 bases). In germline, CDR1 is SQVTM, CDR2 ANQGSEA. The V and J ends lost 5 bases and 3 bases respectively, with 10 bases between them. The CDR3 has 12 residues.

This sequence joins TRBV2 and TRBJ2-1; D might be TRBD2 (6 bases). Germline V gives CDR1 SNHLY, CDR2 FYNNEI. V lost 8 bases, J lost 8 bases, and 22 bases lay in between. The CDR3 loop spans 15 amino acids. CDR3 in DNA: TGTGCCAGCTCTTACGGGACTCCCCAATTGTATGAGCAGTTCTTC. This codes for CASSYGTPQLYEQFF.

This chain uses TRBV6-1 with TRBJ1-6, with D unclear. The CDR3 spans 12 residues. Trimming shortened V by 1 base and J by 9 bases, and 4 bases separated the two germline ends. The germline V gene encodes CDR1 MNHNS and CDR2 SASEGT. The CDR3 nucleotides read TGTGCCAGCAGTGAAGTCGGTTCACCCCTCCACTTT. Protein: CASSEVGSPLHF.

The chain is built from TRBV6-4 and TRBJ2-7, with TRBD2 identical over 9 bases. There are 15 residues in the CDR3. Looked up from germline, CDR1 is MRHNA and CDR2 is SNTAGT. With 5 bases clipped from V and 0 bases from J, the junction kept 5 bases outside the gene matches. CDR3 sequence reads: CASSPQRGASYEQYF. In DNA form, the CDR3 reads TGTGCCAGCAGTCCCCAGCGGGGGGCCTCCTACGAGCAGTACTTC.

The chain joins TRBV5-1 to TRBJ1-2; a weak D match, TRBD1 (5 bases). Germline CDR1 and CDR2: SGHRS and YFSETQ. V was pared by 7 bases and J by 3 bases, with 16 bases between. This CDR3 has 14 residues. The CDR3 is CASRSPGGDYGYTF. The CDR3 coding sequence is TGCGCCAGCCGTAGTCCGGGGGGGGACTATGGCTACACCTTC.

The chain uses TRBV14 and TRBJ2-7; no clear D. Germline-derived CDR1 and CDR2 are SGHDN and FVKESK. The V end was cut by 4 bases, the J end by 8 bases, with 6 bases between. The CDR3 has 10 amino acids. In DNA form, the CDR3 reads TGTGCCAGCAGCCTTTTCAAGCAGTACTTC. Its protein product is CASSLFKQYF.

This clone was counted only a few times. The genes are TRBV4-1 and TRBJ2-5; D remains ambiguous. This CDR3 comprises 14 residues. CDR1 and CDR2 (germline): MGHRA, YSYEKL. V was pared by 1 base and J by 5 bases, with 11 bases between. In DNA, the CDR3 is TGCGCCAGCAGCCAAGTTTACAGCCTGGAGACCCAGTACTTC. Residues: CASSQVYSLETQYF.